The 32 T cell receptor beta chains reported below all come from one sample, sequenced in a study of blood T cell repertoires in COVID-19. Clones were read by immunoSEQ multiplex PCR, and TCRdb kept only the in-frame ones, dropping some. The table includes 25,000 to 35,000 clones, roughly nine tenths detected once. The sequencing sample was made of peripheral blood. The receptors come from a human donor with active COVID-19. The donor label of this sample is uncertain.

This chain links TRBV29-1 with TRBJ2-5, with D perhaps TRBD2 (6 bases). Germline CDR1 reads SQVTM; CDR2 reads ANQGSEA. The CDR3 totals 12 residues. V dropped 5 bases and J dropped 0 bases, with 7 bases sitting between them. CDR3 in DNA: TGCAGCGTTCGGGGGTACCAAGAGACCCAGTACTTC. Amino acid sequence: CSVRGYQETQYF.

The V and J genes are TRBV2 and TRBJ2-1, with TRBD1 identical over 12 bases. V dropped 4 bases and J dropped 9; count of bases not matched to a gene: 19. The CDR3 consists of 19 residues. The germline CDR1 and CDR2 sequences are SNHLY and FYNNEI. The CDR3 region is CASSGAGTGGVLSSGEQFF. The CDR3 DNA sequence: TGTGCCAGCAGTGGGGCCGGGACAGGGGGCGTTCTGAGTTCAGGTGAGCAGTTCTTC.

This chain joins TRBV24-1 and TRBJ2-7, with 9 bases that match TRBD2. The CDR3 is made up of 15 amino acids. J lost 3 bases, V lost 2 bases, and 4 bases had no gene match. The germline CDR1 and CDR2 sequences are KGHDR and SFDVKD. The CDR3 bases are TGTGCCACCAGTGATTCCGGGACTAGCCGCTACGAGCAGTACTTC. Translation: CATSDSGTSRYEQYF.

This rearrangement joins TRBV7-2 to TRBJ2-1, with D tentatively TRBD2 (6 bases). The germline V and J ends were trimmed by 1 base and 3 bases, with 13 bases remaining between them. Germline lookup yields CDR1 SGHTA and CDR2 FQGNSA. The CDR3 loop spans 16 amino acids. The CDR3 region has the DNA TGTGCCAGCAGCTTAGGGACGGGAGCGCTCTACAATGAGCAGTTCTTC. Translation: CASSLGTGALYNEQFF.

The CDR3: CASSAQQGGVQYF. CDR3 in DNA: TGTGCCAGCAGCGCACAACAGGGTGGTGTGCAGTACTTC. This rearrangement joins TRBV9 to TRBJ2-7; weak D call: TRBD1 (6 bases). This CDR3 region has 13 residues. Between the trimmed V and J ends, which lost 3 bases and 9 bases, there was a span of 16 bases. The V gene's germline CDR1 is SGDLS and CDR2 YYNGEE.

V gene TRBV18 combines with J gene TRBJ1-1; 10 nucleotides line up with TRBD1. CDR3 length: 14 residues. The V and J ends lost 4 bases and 6 bases, in that order; junction bases with no gene match: 5. The germline CDR1 and CDR2 sequences are KGHSH and LQKENI. The CDR3 coding sequence is TGTGCCAGCTCACTCCGGGACAGGGGCCCTGAAGCTTTCTTT. Its translation: CASSLRDRGPEAFF.

This clone is a singleton in its sample. The chain employs TRBV4-3 and TRBJ1-4, with D hard to call. The CDR3 spans 15 residues. CDR1 and CDR2 from the germline V gene are LGHNA and YSLEER. V lost 0 bases to trimming and J lost 1 base, with 6 bases between them. CDR3 sequence reads: CASSQELRTNEKLFF. In DNA form, the CDR3 reads TGCGCCAGCAGCCAAGAGCTCAGAACTAATGAAAAACTGTTTTTT.

The chain links TRBV27 to TRBJ2-3; 12 bases are a match to TRBD2. Germline V gene lookup returns CDR1 MNHEY and CDR2 SMNVEV (reference sequence). The CDR3 contains 18 residues. The ends lost 2 bases at V and 4 bases at J; junction bases unmatched: 10. CDR3 bases: TGTGCCAGCAGTTTAGTGTTACCTAGCGGGGGGGCCGCAGATACGCAGTATTTT. This codes for CASSLVLPSGGAADTQYF.

V usage is TRBV29-1 and J usage is TRBJ2-3; 10 bases map to TRBD2. Germline V gene lookup returns CDR1 SQVTM and CDR2 ANQGSEA. The CDR3 runs to 15 residues. The J segment lost 4 bases and the V segment lost 4 bases, leaving 8 bases of the junction unmatched. Here the CDR3 DNA reads TGCAGCGTTGCCTTCGGAGCGGGAGGGGCAGATACGCAGTATTTT. Its protein is CSVAFGAGGADTQYF.

This rearrangement joins TRBV29-1 to TRBJ2-7; 7 positions match TRBD2. This CDR3 contains 13 residues. J was trimmed by 7 bases and V by 5 bases; bases with no gene match: 11. Looked up from germline, CDR1 is SQVTM and CDR2 is ANQGSEA. The CDR3 protein is CSVNVGGSWEQYF. CDR3 DNA: TGCAGCGTTAATGTCGGGGGGTCATGGGAGCAGTACTTC.

CDR3 nucleotides: TGCGCCAGCAGCTACCGACAGGGGGCCCAAAATCAGCCCCAGCATTTT. Translating it yields CASSYRQGAQNQPQHF. The chain has TRBV4-1 and TRBJ1-5; the match to TRBD1 covers 10 bases. Germline CDR1 reads MGHRA; CDR2 reads YSYEKL. This CDR3 is built from 16 residues. With 5 bases clipped from V and 4 bases from J, the junction kept 8 bases outside the gene matches.

The rearrangement links TRBV5-4 to TRBJ2-3; 7 bases are a match to TRBD1. Germline CDR1 SGHNT, CDR2 YYREEE (reference sequence). V lost 5 bases and J lost 2; bases outside the gene matches: 8. CDR3 size: 15 residues. CDR3 sequence (DNA): TGTGCCAGCAGTATTGGACAGGTATTCACAGATACGCAGTATTTT. As protein: CASSIGQVFTDTQYF.

This chain links TRBV9 with TRBJ2-3; a weak D match, TRBD1 (5 bases). In germline, CDR1 is SGDLS, CDR2 YYNGEE. The V and J ends lost 0 bases and 5 bases respectively, with 10 bases between them. This CDR3 region has 14 residues. The CDR3, as DNA: TGTGCCAGCAGCGTAGGACCAGGACAAGATACGCAGTATTTT. Translating it yields CASSVGPGQDTQYF.

The chain combines TRBV7-2 with TRBJ2-7; 9 nucleotides agree with TRBD1. V shed 5 bases and J 1 base; nucleotides not matched to a gene: 15. The CDR3 spans 18 residues. The germline gives CDR1 SGHTA, CDR2 FQGNSA. The DNA of the CDR3 is TGTGCCAGCAGCGGCATGACAGGGGGAAAATCCTTTTCCTACGAGCAGTACTTC. It encodes CASSGMTGGKSFSYEQYF.

The chain combines TRBV20-1 with TRBJ2-1; maybe TRBD2 (5 bases). V was clipped by 3 bases and J by 2 bases, with 8 bases between them. Per the germline V gene, CDR1 is DFQATT and CDR2 is SNEGSKA (reference sequence). The CDR3 loop spans 13 amino acids. CDR3 sequence reads: CSASQRTYNEQFF. CDR3 nucleotide sequence: TGCAGTGCTAGTCAGCGGACCTACAATGAGCAGTTCTTC.

The chain employs TRBV6-1 and TRBJ1-5; 10 bases line up with TRBD1. Trimming at V came to 2 bases and at J to 0 bases, leaving 16 bases not matched to a gene. The CDR3 consists of 21 residues. Germline lookup yields CDR1 MNHNS and CDR2 SASEGT. CDR3 coding DNA: TGTGCCAGCAGTGAACGCCCGACAGGGGGCGGAAGCGTTATTAGCAATCAGCCCCAGCATTTT. It encodes CASSERPTGGGSVISNQPQHF.

V gene TRBV7-6 combines with J gene TRBJ1-2; D is perhaps TRBD1 (6 bases). The germline V gene encodes CDR1 SGHVS and CDR2 FNYEAQ. V was shortened by 5 bases and J by 5 bases, with 18 bases between the two germline ends. This CDR3 has 15 residues. The DNA for the CDR3 is TGTGCCAGCAGCCTTATGGAGGAGGGGGGGTATGGCTACACCTTC. Translated, it gives CASSLMEEGGYGYTF.

The chain employs TRBV9 and TRBJ1-3; D perhaps matches TRBD1 (6 bases). The V gene's germline CDR1 is SGDLS and CDR2 YYNGEE. The CDR3 loop spans 14 amino acids. Trimming took 0 bases from V and 3 from J, leaving 7 bases between them. The DNA for the CDR3 is TGTGCCAGCAGCGTAGAAGGGGGTGGAAACACCATATATTTT. It translates to CASSVEGGGNTIYF.

V is TRBV7-3 and J is TRBJ2-1, with TRBD2 matching 11 bases. Germline CDR1 and CDR2: SGHTA and FQGTGA. V lost 4 bases and J lost 2; bases outside the gene matches: 7. CDR3 size: 17 residues. The CDR3 DNA is TGTGCCAGCAGCTCCCTAGCGGGAGGTCAAGCCTACAATGAGCAGTTCTTC. Translating gives CASSSLAGGQAYNEQFF.

The CDR3 DNA sequence: TGTGCCAGCAGTTCGAGCCTAGCGGGGGGGCCCTGGGAGACCCAGTACTTC. It translates to CASSSSLAGGPWETQYF. The chain employs TRBV6-2 or TRBV6-3 and TRBJ2-5; 12 bases map to TRBD2. Germline-derived CDR1 and CDR2 are MNHEY and SVGEGT. J lost 5 bases, V lost 4 bases, and 11 bases had no gene match. The CDR3 runs 17 residues.

The chain employs TRBV18 and TRBJ1-3, with TRBD1 matching 7 bases. The junction had 8 bases not matched to a gene; V was cut back by 6 bases and J by 0 bases. The CDR3 consists of 16 residues. Germline CDR1 reads KGHSH; CDR2 reads LQKENI. The CDR3 loop reads CASSPTGHYSGNTIYF. DNA of the CDR3: TGTGCCAGCTCGCCGACAGGGCACTACTCTGGAAACACCATATATTTT.

The chain is built from TRBV30 and TRBJ1-2; a weak D match, TRBD1 (5 bases). The CDR3 sequence is 18 residues long. Trimming cost V 3 bases and J 6 bases, with 29 bases left between them. The germline gives CDR1 GTSNPN, CDR2 SVGIG (reference sequence). The CDR3 is CAWREGYVDLLVLHGYTF. The CDR3 bases are TGTGCCTGGAGGGAGGGGTACGTCGACCTATTAGTTCTTCATGGCTACACCTTC.

The chain links TRBV25-1 to TRBJ1-1, with TRBD1 matching over 8 bases. Germline values: CDR1 MGHDK, CDR2 SYGVNS. The trim removed 6 bases at V and 1 base at J, leaving 7 bases unmatched. This CDR3 has 15 amino acids. CDR3 in DNA: TGTGCCAGCAGCCCGGGACAGGAGCAGAACACTGAAGCTTTCTTT. This codes for CASSPGQEQNTEAFF. Combining the CDR3 with reference TRBV25-1 and TRBJ1-1 gives the whole variable domain EADIYQTPRYLVIGTGKKITLECSQTMGHDKMYWYQQDPGMELHLIHYSYGVNSTEKGDLSSESTVSRIRTEHFPLTLESARPSHTSQYLCASSPGQEQNTEAFFGQGTRLTVV.

The genes are TRBV6-6 and TRBJ2-5; 10 bases fit TRBD2. Per the germline V gene, CDR1 is MNHNY and CDR2 is SVGAGI (reference sequence). The CDR3 loop spans 14 amino acids. The ends lost 8 bases at V and 4 bases at J; junction bases unmatched: 7. The DNA for the CDR3 is TGTGCCAGCGGAGCGGGGGGGCAAGGAGAGACCCAGTACTTC. Protein product: CASGAGGQGETQYF.

The rearrangement links TRBV9 to TRBJ2-3, with D perhaps matching TRBD2 (7 bases). V was pared by 3 bases and J by 3 bases, with 14 bases between. Germline V gene sequence: CDR1 SGDLS, CDR2 YYNGEE. CDR3 length: 15 residues. The CDR3 region has the DNA TGTGCCAGCAGCGAAGGGGGAGGGCTGACAGATACGCAGTATTTT. Encoded protein: CASSEGGGLTDTQYF.

The chain has TRBV5-1 and TRBJ2-2; the match to TRBD1 covers 9 bases. There are 17 residues in the CDR3. The V segment lost 0 bases and the J segment 12 bases; nucleotides outside the gene matches: 15. CDR1 and CDR2 from the germline V gene are SGHRS and YFSETQ. The CDR3 loop reads CASSLDGTGSLNRKLFF. The CDR3 DNA reads TGCGCCAGCAGCTTGGACGGGACAGGGTCTCTCAACCGGAAGCTGTTTTTT.

CDR3 sequence reads: CASSQEARDSNEQYF. CDR3 coding DNA: TGCGCCAGCAGCCAAGAGGCCAGGGATAGCAACGAGCAGTACTTC. The V and J genes are TRBV4-3 and TRBJ2-7; the D gene is possibly TRBD1 (5 bases). The CDR3 spans 15 residues. Germline V gene data show CDR1 as LGHNA and CDR2 as YSLEER. V shed 0 bases and J shed 5 bases, with 14 bases lying between them.

This chain uses TRBV18 with TRBJ2-1, with 10 nucleotides matching TRBD2. J lost 5 bases, V lost 3 bases, and 16 bases had no gene match. There are 19 residues in the CDR3. CDR1 is KGHSH, CDR2 LQKENI, per germline. The CDR3: CASSPPWASGRGLNNEQFF. In DNA, the CDR3 is TGTGCCAGCTCACCCCCTTGGGCGAGCGGGAGGGGCCTTAACAATGAGCAGTTCTTC.

The CDR3, as DNA: TGTGCCAGCAGCGTAGAGACCGGGACACCGGCGGACACCGGGGAGCTGTTTTTT. It translates to CASSVETGTPADTGELFF. The J gene is TRBJ2-2, the V gene TRBV9; weak D call: TRBD1 (6 bases). Per the germline V gene, CDR1 is SGDLS and CDR2 is YYNGEE. The CDR3 is made up of 18 amino acids. Trimming took off 0 bases at V and 3 bases at J, with 18 bases between the two ends.

The CDR3, as DNA: TGTGCCAGCAGTTTCGAGGGGGTGTCCTACGAGCAGTACTTC. This codes for CASSFEGVSYEQYF. The J gene is TRBJ2-7, the V gene TRBV27; D perhaps matches TRBD1 (6 bases). V dropped 3 bases and J dropped 1 base, with 10 bases sitting between them. The CDR3 totals 14 residues. Germline CDR1 MNHEY, CDR2 SMNVEV (reference sequence).

The chain combines TRBV11-2 with TRBJ1-1; no clear D gene. The V end was cut by 3 bases, the J end by 4 bases, with 9 bases between. The CDR3 covers 13 residues. In germline, CDR1 is SGHAT, CDR2 FQNNGV. DNA of the CDR3: TGTGCCAGCAGCTTGGGCGCGCCCACTGAAGCTTTCTTT. Protein product: CASSLGAPTEAFF.

This chain links TRBV6-1 with TRBJ2-1; 8 bases match TRBD2. This CDR3 comprises 19 residues. From germline, CDR1 is MNHNS and CDR2 SASEGT. V lost 2 bases to trimming and J lost 10 bases; unmatched junction nucleotides: 22. CDR3 bases: TGTGCCAGCAGTGAAACCGAGTTGGTAGCGGGGACCTATTTCCAAGAGCAGTTCTTC. Translation gives CASSETELVAGTYFQEQFF.